These 30 T cell receptor beta chains were all obtained from the same sample, sequenced in a study of control samples from healthy donors and cancer patients. Produced via immunoSEQ multiplex PCR; TCRdb's table is partial and in-frame only. The data show more than 110,000 clones, with 80% to 95% seen just once and approximately 11% held by the top ten. The specimen was blood. All receptors derive from a man aged 25-40 years in good health.

This chain uses TRBV3-1 (or the pseudogene TRBV3-2) with TRBJ1-3; D is perhaps TRBD1 (6 bases). The CDR3 sequence is 15 residues long. CDR1 is LGHDT and CDR2 is YNNKEL in the germline V gene (reference sequence). Trimming stripped 1 base from V and 0 bases from J, with 7 bases between. This chain's CDR3 is CASSQGQVSGNTIYF. CDR3 sequence (DNA): TGTGCCAGCAGCCAAGGACAGGTCTCTGGAAACACCATATATTTT.

This chain links TRBV19 with TRBJ2-7; a possible D gene is TRBD1 (6 bases). CDR1 is LNHDA and CDR2 is SQIVND in the germline V gene (reference sequence). V was trimmed by 5 bases and J by 1 base, leaving 18 bases between them. The CDR3 totals 16 residues. This CDR3 reads CASSPFPGANSYEQYF. The CDR3, as DNA: TGTGCCAGTAGTCCCTTCCCAGGGGCAAATTCCTACGAGCAGTACTTC.

V and J are TRBV5-1 and TRBJ2-3; TRBD2 agrees at 7 bases. CDR1 is SGHRS, CDR2 YFSETQ, per germline. This CDR3 contains 14 residues. V gave up 3 bases and J gave up 1 base; unmatched junction bases: 2. CDR3 protein: CASSSAGRTDTQYF. The CDR3 DNA reads TGCGCCAGCAGCTCAGCGGGACGCACAGATACGCAGTATTTT. The full variable domain, completed using reference TRBV5-1 and TRBJ2-3, is KAGVTQTPRYLIKTRGQQVTLSCSPISGHRSVSWYQQTPGQGLQFLFEYFSETQRNKGNFPGRFSGRQFSNSRSEMNVSTLELGDSALYLCASSSAGRTDTQYFGPGTRLTVL.

This CDR3 reads CASTDPGNTIYF. CDR3 DNA: TGTGCCAGCACCGACCCAGGAAACACCATATATTTT. The chain combines TRBV6-6 with TRBJ1-3; D unresolved. The germline V and J ends were trimmed by 7 bases and 4 bases, with 8 bases remaining between them. Germline assignment: CDR1 MNHNY and CDR2 SVGAGI (reference sequence). The CDR3 is 12 amino acids.

The chain couples TRBV9 to TRBJ2-1, with a possible D match to TRBD2 (5 bases). The CDR3 runs 17 residues. Trimming stripped 0 bases from V and 0 bases from J, with 13 bases between. Germline assignment: CDR1 SGDLS and CDR2 YYNGEE. Here the CDR3 DNA reads TGTGCCAGCAGCGTAGGGTCGGACTGGAGCTCCTACAATGAGCAGTTCTTC. Its protein product is CASSVGSDWSSYNEQFF.

The chain uses TRBV6-4 and TRBJ2-2; D is unclear. The germline V gene has CDR1 MRHNA and CDR2 SNTAGT. This CDR3 is 13 amino acids long. The V end lost 3 bases, the J end lost 1 base, and 3 bases lay between the germline ends. In DNA form, the CDR3 reads TGTGCCAGCAGTGAAGTGAACACCGGGGAGCTGTTTTTT. Translated, it gives CASSEVNTGELFF.

V is TRBV24-1 and J is TRBJ2-5, with TRBD1 as a possible D gene (8 bases). The CDR3 has 17 amino acids. V was trimmed by 5 bases and J by 4 bases, leaving 22 bases between them. The germline CDR1 and CDR2 sequences are KGHDR and SFDVKD. As DNA, the CDR3 is TGTGCCACCAGTGTTGGTCAGGGGGCGGGGGAGGCAGAGACCCAGTACTTC. Protein sequence: CATSVGQGAGEAETQYF.

V and J are TRBV10-1 and TRBJ2-2; D might be TRBD2 (5 bases). The CDR3 covers 15 residues. The germline V gene has CDR1 WNHNN and CDR2 SYGVQD (reference sequence). The V gene lost 3 bases and the J gene lost 7 bases, with 15 bases spanning the gap. The CDR3 DNA is TGCGCCAGCAGTGACCCCACCCGGACTCACGGGGAGCTGTTTTTT. Translating gives CASSDPTRTHGELFF.

The chain recombines TRBV19 with TRBJ1-2, with D unclear. V lost 1 base and J lost 0, with 9 bases in between. The CDR3 is made up of 15 amino acids. Germline V gene lookup returns CDR1 LNHDA and CDR2 SQIVND (reference sequence). The CDR3 loop is CASSIAQRSNYGYTF. CDR3 coding DNA: TGTGCCAGTAGTATAGCCCAGAGATCTAACTATGGCTACACCTTC. Full variable domain (outside the CDR3, taken from reference TRBV19 and TRBJ1-2): DGGITQSPKYLFRKEGQNVTLSCEQNLNHDAMYWYRQDPGQGLRLIYYSQIVNDFQKGDIAEGYSVSREKKESFPLTVTSAQKNPTAFYLCASSIAQRSNYGYTFGSGTRLTVV.

V is TRBV6-1 and J is TRBJ1-3; 9 bases map to TRBD1. This CDR3 is 15 amino acids long. Trimming took 1 base from V and 4 from J; bases not matched to a gene: 2. Germline loops: CDR1 MNHNS, CDR2 SASEGT. Written as DNA, the CDR3 is TGTGCCAGCAGTGAAGGGACAGGGGTCGGAAACACCATATATTTT. Protein product: CASSEGTGVGNTIYF.

This clone was detected once. The gene calls are TRBV27 and TRBJ2-3, with D unclear. Germline values: CDR1 MNHEY, CDR2 SMNVEV (reference sequence). The V gene lost 6 bases and the J gene lost 9 bases, with 16 bases spanning the gap. This CDR3 spans 13 amino acids. For the CDR3, the DNA is TGTGCCAGCAGCTTTGCCCAAGGAGACACGCAGTATTTT. Its protein is CASSFAQGDTQYF.

The CDR3 DNA follows: TGTGCCAGTACCCCTCGGCCGGGACAGCTCTATGGCTACACCTTC. It specifies CASTPRPGQLYGYTF. The chain links TRBV19 to TRBJ1-2, with 7 bases fitting TRBD1. The germline gives CDR1 LNHDA, CDR2 SQIVND (reference sequence). CDR3 length: 15 amino acids. With V trimmed by 7 bases and J by 4 bases, 12 bases remained unmatched.

The chain recombines TRBV4-1 with TRBJ1-2; no clear D. CDR3 length: 16 residues. Deletions cut 0 bases from V and 2 bases from J, with 13 bases between. CDR1 is MGHRA, CDR2 YSYEKL, per germline. CDR3 in amino acids: CASSQDQVRRNYGYTF. The DNA of the CDR3 is TGCGCCAGCAGCCAAGATCAAGTGAGGAGAAACTATGGCTACACCTTC.

The chain links TRBV7-9 to TRBJ2-5; 12 bases are shared with TRBD1. CDR1 SEHNR and CDR2 FQNEAQ come from the germline V gene (reference sequence). Trimming took 5 bases from V and 5 from J; bases not matched to a gene: 15. The CDR3 loop spans 18 amino acids. CDR3 DNA: TGTGCCAGCAGCCAACGGGACAGGGGGCGCAAGTGGGGTGAGACCCAGTACTTC. Protein sequence: CASSQRDRGRKWGETQYF.

The chain joins TRBV7-8 to TRBJ1-1; the D is unclear. Germline V CDR1 and CDR2: SGHVS, FQNEAQ. The CDR3 totals 14 residues. Trimming removed 0 bases from V and 0 bases from J, with 5 bases in between. Here the CDR3 reads CASSLALLNTEAFF. The CDR3, as DNA: TGTGCCAGCAGCTTAGCTCTCCTGAACACTGAAGCTTTCTTT.

This rearrangement joins TRBV24-1 to TRBJ1-2, with D unclear. Between the trimmed V and J ends, which lost 3 bases and 8 bases, there was a span of 9 bases. In germline, CDR1 is KGHDR, CDR2 SFDVKD. CDR3 length: 12 amino acids. The CDR3 region is CATSDRSWGYTF. CDR3 in DNA: TGTGCCACCAGTGATAGGAGCTGGGGCTACACCTTC.

The V call is TRBV6-6, the J call TRBJ2-5; 8 positions agree with TRBD1. The CDR3 extends over 14 amino acids. The ends lost 6 bases at V and 5 bases at J; junction bases unmatched: 8. The germline CDR1 and CDR2 sequences are MNHNY and SVGAGI (reference sequence). Here the CDR3 reads CASRTGQGGETQYF. In DNA, the CDR3 is TGTGCCAGCAGGACAGGACAGGGAGGCGAGACCCAGTACTTC.

This sequence joins TRBV7-2 and TRBJ1-2; TRBD1 matches at 12 bases. Germline CDR1 SGHTA, CDR2 FQGNSA. The ends lost 4 bases at V and 6 bases at J; junction bases unmatched: 6. The CDR3 extends over 15 amino acids. In DNA form, the CDR3 reads TGTGCCAGCAGCTGGGACAGGGGGCCGGTTAATGGCTACACCTTC. It encodes CASSWDRGPVNGYTF. The whole variable domain, remainder taken from reference TRBV7-2 and TRBJ1-2, is GAGVSQSPSNKVTEKGKDVELRCDPISGHTALYWYRQSLGQGLEFLIYFQGNSAPDKSGLPSDRFSAERTGGSVSTLTIQRTQQEDSAVYLCASSWDRGPVNGYTFGSGTRLTVV.

The J gene is TRBJ2-7, the V gene TRBV6-4; the D gene could be TRBD1 or TRBD2 (6 bases each). CDR1 is MRHNA and CDR2 is SNTAGT in the germline V gene. The CDR3 has 18 residues. V was cut by 7 bases and J by 0 bases, with 25 bases left in between. CDR3 in DNA: TGTGCCAGCAATTCACTTAGAGGGGGGCACCCAAGCTCCTACGAGCAGTACTTC. Translating gives CASNSLRGGHPSSYEQYF.

Notes on this clone: A read error may produce the germline difference seen at one junction end. This sequence joins TRBV15 and TRBJ2-1; D possibly uses TRBD1 or TRBD2 (6 bases each). The germline CDR1 and CDR2 sequences are LNHNV and YYDKDF (reference sequence). This CDR3 comprises 19 residues. CDR3 bases: TGTGCCACCAGCAGCTCACAGGGAGGTGTTTTCCGGTCCTTCAATCAGCAGTTCTTC. Translated, it gives CATSSSQGGVFRSFNQQFF. Based on the CDR3 plus reference TRBV15 and TRBJ2-1, the full variable domain is DAMVIQNPRYQVTQFGKPVTLSCSQTLNHNVMYWYQQKSSQAPKLLFHYYDKDFNNEADTPDNFQSRRPNTSFCFLDIRSPGLGDTAMYLCATSSSQGGVFRSFNQQFFGPGTRLTVL.

The chain uses TRBV19 and TRBJ2-3, with TRBD2 identical over 8 bases. J was trimmed by 5 bases and V by 3 bases; bases with no gene match: 4. This CDR3 comprises 14 residues. From germline, CDR1 is LNHDA and CDR2 SQIVND (reference sequence). The CDR3 loop is CASSMSLAGDTQYF. The CDR3 DNA is TGTGCCAGTAGTATGTCGCTAGCGGGAGATACGCAGTATTTT.

This clone was seen only a few times. The chain is built from TRBV28 and TRBJ1-6; D unclear. Per the germline V gene, CDR1 is MDHEN and CDR2 is SYDVKM. This CDR3 has 14 residues. With 0 bases removed from V and 3 bases from J, the gap between germline ends came to 3 bases. The CDR3 nucleotides read TGTGCCAGCAGTTTATGGGGCTATAATTCACCCCTCCACTTT. It translates to CASSLWGYNSPLHF.

The chain links TRBV23-1 to TRBJ2-1; no reliable D call. TRBV23-1 is identified as an open reading frame with a role that is uncertain. CDR3 length: 17 residues. V shed 8 bases and J shed 0 bases, with 20 bases lying between them. The CDR3 sequence: CASVKRAALSSYNEQFF. CDR3 in DNA: TGCGCCAGCGTAAAACGGGCGGCCTTAAGCTCCTACAATGAGCAGTTCTTC.

The rearrangement links TRBV18 to TRBJ2-3, with D perhaps matching TRBD1 or TRBD2 (5 bases each). V was cut by 3 bases and J by 6 bases, with 13 bases left in between. Per germline, CDR1 KGHSH and CDR2 LQKENI. The CDR3 length is 14 residues. CDR3 in amino acids: CASSPRGDPDTQYF. The DNA for the CDR3 is TGTGCCAGCTCACCGAGGGGTGATCCTGATACGCAGTATTTT.

The rearrangement joins TRBV25-1 to TRBJ2-7; 9 nucleotides agree with TRBD2. Germline CDR1 MGHDK, CDR2 SYGVNS. The CDR3 sequence is 16 residues long. V dropped 5 bases and J dropped 0; count of bases not matched to a gene: 8. CDR3 coding DNA: TGTGCCAGCAGTCCCACAGCGGGAGGTGGCTCCTACGAGCAGTACTTC. Protein product: CASSPTAGGGSYEQYF.

V and J are TRBV11-2 and TRBJ2-7; D is unclear. The CDR3 has 15 amino acids. Germline CDR1 is SGHAT and CDR2 is FQNNGV. Trimming cost V 5 bases and J 6 bases, with 20 bases left between them. CDR3 bases: TGTGCCAGCAGCCCAACGGATACCCTTATCACCGAGCAGTACTTC. This codes for CASSPTDTLITEQYF.

This clone occurred once. The chain has TRBV19 and TRBJ2-1; 7 bases are shared with TRBD1. From germline, CDR1 is LNHDA and CDR2 SQIVND (reference sequence). The CDR3 is 16 residues long. Trimming at V came to 6 bases and at J to 4 bases, leaving 12 bases not matched to a gene. CDR3 protein: CASSRTPGQTYNEQFF. CDR3 bases: TGTGCCAGTAGCAGAACTCCGGGACAGACGTACAATGAGCAGTTCTTC.

The sample holds one count of this clone. The CDR3 DNA follows: TGTGCCACCACAGCCCTGGGCGGGAGGGAGACCCAGTACTTC. Protein: CATTALGGRETQYF. The rearrangement joins TRBV28 to TRBJ2-5; TRBD2 matches at 8 bases. CDR1 is MDHEN, CDR2 SYDVKM, per germline. Trimming took 10 bases from V and 5 from J; bases not matched to a gene: 12. The CDR3 is 14 residues long.

The V and J genes are TRBV3-1 (or the pseudogene TRBV3-2) and TRBJ2-7, with D uncertain. This CDR3 has 16 residues. The V gene's germline CDR1 is LGHDT and CDR2 YNNKEL (reference sequence). V was trimmed by 3 bases and J by 4 bases, leaving 19 bases between them. The CDR3 protein is CASSHASETAPYEQYF. As DNA, the CDR3 is TGTGCCAGCAGCCATGCCTCTGAGACTGCACCTTACGAGCAGTACTTC.

The V call is TRBV6-5, the J call TRBJ1-1; 8 bases fit TRBD1. The CDR3 runs 15 residues. With V trimmed by 7 bases and J by 5 bases, 12 bases remained unmatched. CDR1 and CDR2 (germline): MNHEY, SVGAGI. The CDR3 spells CASTPSWDRMTEAFF. CDR3 bases: TGTGCCAGCACTCCCAGCTGGGACAGGATGACTGAAGCTTTCTTT.